Listed below are T cell receptor beta chains from one sample, sequenced in a study of identical twins. TCRdb called the 5' RACE reads again in MiXCR, with one record for every CDR3 protein. The sample records roughly 720,000 distinct CDR3 sequences, around a sixth being singletons. The same sample was also used in a study of T cells expressing NK-cell markers.

Sequenced sample: PBMCs. All receptors come from a young woman in good health. Each CDR3 is given with its conserved first and last residue. The order of the fields is CDR3 protein, CDR3 DNA, V gene, CDR3 length, clone size, D gene, J gene. The D gene is left open where the match is weak. Clone size is stated in some rows and not others, as once, few, many or a class when expanded.

cdr3_aa: CSASPPLDRKNTGELFF
cdr3_nt: TGCAGTGCTAGTCCCCCCCTCGACAGAAAAAACACCGGGGAGCTGTTTTTT
v_call: TRBV20-1
cdr3_length: 17
clone_size: few
d_call: NA
j_call: TRBJ2-2

cdr3_aa: CASSRSGRTTDTQYF
cdr3_nt: TGTGCCAGCAGCCGTAGCGGGAGGACCACAGATACGCAGTATTTT
v_call: TRBV11-2
cdr3_length: 15
clone_size: once
d_call: TRBD2
j_call: TRBJ2-3

cdr3_aa: CASSDWEVGYTF
cdr3_nt: TGTGCCAGCAGTGACTGGGAGGTTGGCTACACCTTC
v_call: TRBV6-1
cdr3_length: 12
clone_size: few
d_call: NA
j_call: TRBJ1-2

cdr3_aa: CASSSASGVSTDTQYF
cdr3_nt: TGTGCCAGCAGTTCTGCTAGCGGTGTTAGCACAGATACGCAGTATTTT
v_call: TRBV6-5
cdr3_length: 16
clone_size: NA
d_call: TRBD2
j_call: TRBJ2-3

cdr3_aa: CASSLQGGHGYTF
cdr3_nt: TGTGCCAGCAGTTTACAGGGGGGGCATGGCTACACCTTC
v_call: TRBV12-3/TRBV12-4
cdr3_length: 13
clone_size: NA
d_call: TRBD1
j_call: TRBJ1-2

cdr3_aa: CAWDRPSYEQYF
cdr3_nt: TGTGCTTGGGACAGGCCCTCTTACGAGCAGTACTTC
v_call: TRBV12-5
cdr3_length: 12
clone_size: NA
d_call: TRBD1
j_call: TRBJ2-7

cdr3_aa: CASTLSGRTQYF
cdr3_nt: TGTGCCAGCACCCTAAGCGGGAGAACGCAGTATTTT
v_call: TRBV7-2
cdr3_length: 12
clone_size: few
d_call: TRBD2
j_call: TRBJ2-3

cdr3_aa: CASSSDRFTNTEAFF
cdr3_nt: TGCGCCAGCAGCTCCGACAGGTTCACGAACACTGAAGCTTTCTTT
v_call: TRBV5-1
cdr3_length: 15
clone_size: NA
d_call: NA
j_call: TRBJ1-1

cdr3_aa: CASSSPRDRESEQYF
cdr3_nt: TGTGCCAGCAGTTCCCCCCGGGACAGGGAGTCCGAGCAGTACTTC
v_call: TRBV28
cdr3_length: 15
clone_size: few
d_call: TRBD1
j_call: TRBJ2-7

cdr3_aa: CASSNTTGLGIF
cdr3_nt: TGTGCCAGCAGCAATACCACGGGGCTGGGGATCTTC
v_call: TRBV5-4
cdr3_length: 12
clone_size: many
d_call: NA
j_call: TRBJ2-1

cdr3_aa: CASSLGVQLGDTQYF
cdr3_nt: TGTGCTAGCAGCTTAGGAGTCCAACTGGGAGATACGCAGTATTTT
v_call: TRBV7-7
cdr3_length: 15
clone_size: NA
d_call: NA
j_call: TRBJ2-3

cdr3_aa: CSASGKLGADTQYF
cdr3_nt: TGCAGTGCTAGTGGAAAGCTCGGGGCAGATACGCAGTATTTT
v_call: TRBV20-1
cdr3_length: 14
clone_size: many
d_call: NA
j_call: TRBJ2-3

cdr3_aa: CASSLTGGVGEQYF
cdr3_nt: TGTGCCAGCAGTTTAACAGGGGGGGTGGGGGAGCAGTACTTC
v_call: TRBV28
cdr3_length: 14
clone_size: few
d_call: NA
j_call: TRBJ2-7

cdr3_aa: CATSRVVEQVGEKLFF
cdr3_nt: TGTGCCACCAGCAGAGTTGTAGAACAGGTTGGCGAAAAACTGTTTTTT
v_call: TRBV15
cdr3_length: 16
clone_size: few
d_call: NA
j_call: TRBJ1-4

cdr3_aa: CASSLNAPIAGGYTF
cdr3_nt: TGTGCCAGCAGTTTGAACGCCCCCATTGCTGGTGGCTACACCTTC
v_call: TRBV12-3/TRBV12-4
cdr3_length: 15
clone_size: NA
d_call: NA
j_call: TRBJ1-2

cdr3_aa: CASSLQPQTGSSGELFF
cdr3_nt: TGTGCCAGCAGCCTCCAGCCCCAGACAGGAAGTTCCGGGGAGCTGTTTTTT
v_call: TRBV4-2
cdr3_length: 17
clone_size: many
d_call: NA
j_call: TRBJ2-2

cdr3_aa: CSVSLGDTEAFF
cdr3_nt: TGCAGCGTTAGCTTGGGAGACACTGAAGCTTTCTTT
v_call: TRBV29-1
cdr3_length: 12
clone_size: few
d_call: NA
j_call: TRBJ1-1

cdr3_aa: CASSLLPWGTQYF
cdr3_nt: TGTGCCAGCAGCTTACTTCCTTGGGGGACCCAGTACTTC
v_call: TRBV7-2
cdr3_length: 13
clone_size: few
d_call: NA
j_call: TRBJ2-5

cdr3_aa: CSAPWGYGYTF
cdr3_nt: TGCAGTGCTCCGTGGGGATATGGCTACACCTTC
v_call: TRBV20-1
cdr3_length: 11
clone_size: NA
d_call: NA
j_call: TRBJ1-2

cdr3_aa: CASSPTQRDRVAFF
cdr3_nt: TGCGCCAGCAGCCCAACCCAACGGGATCGCGTGGCTTTCTTT
v_call: TRBV5-1
cdr3_length: 14
clone_size: NA
d_call: NA
j_call: TRBJ1-1

cdr3_aa: CASSYRAGQNTEAFF
cdr3_nt: TGTGCCAGCAGTTACCGGGCAGGGCAGAACACTGAAGCTTTCTTT
v_call: TRBV6-5
cdr3_length: 15
clone_size: NA
d_call: NA
j_call: TRBJ1-1

cdr3_aa: CAIREGEGTEAFF
cdr3_nt: TGTGCCATAAGGGAGGGGGAGGGCACTGAAGCTTTCTTT
v_call: TRBV10-3
cdr3_length: 13
clone_size: NA
d_call: NA
j_call: TRBJ1-1

cdr3_aa: CASSLYGTDTQYF
cdr3_nt: TGTGCCAGCAGTTTGTATGGAACAGATACGCAGTATTTT
v_call: TRBV12-3/TRBV12-4
cdr3_length: 13
clone_size: many
d_call: NA
j_call: TRBJ2-3

cdr3_aa: CSARDGDKSRYEQYF
cdr3_nt: TGCAGTGCTAGAGATGGGGACAAGTCCCGCTACGAGCAGTACTTC
v_call: TRBV20-1
cdr3_length: 15
clone_size: NA
d_call: NA
j_call: TRBJ2-7

cdr3_aa: CASIGRNIYEQYF
cdr3_nt: TGTGCCAGCATAGGCAGGAACATCTACGAGCAGTACTTC
v_call: TRBV6-1
cdr3_length: 13
clone_size: few
d_call: NA
j_call: TRBJ2-7